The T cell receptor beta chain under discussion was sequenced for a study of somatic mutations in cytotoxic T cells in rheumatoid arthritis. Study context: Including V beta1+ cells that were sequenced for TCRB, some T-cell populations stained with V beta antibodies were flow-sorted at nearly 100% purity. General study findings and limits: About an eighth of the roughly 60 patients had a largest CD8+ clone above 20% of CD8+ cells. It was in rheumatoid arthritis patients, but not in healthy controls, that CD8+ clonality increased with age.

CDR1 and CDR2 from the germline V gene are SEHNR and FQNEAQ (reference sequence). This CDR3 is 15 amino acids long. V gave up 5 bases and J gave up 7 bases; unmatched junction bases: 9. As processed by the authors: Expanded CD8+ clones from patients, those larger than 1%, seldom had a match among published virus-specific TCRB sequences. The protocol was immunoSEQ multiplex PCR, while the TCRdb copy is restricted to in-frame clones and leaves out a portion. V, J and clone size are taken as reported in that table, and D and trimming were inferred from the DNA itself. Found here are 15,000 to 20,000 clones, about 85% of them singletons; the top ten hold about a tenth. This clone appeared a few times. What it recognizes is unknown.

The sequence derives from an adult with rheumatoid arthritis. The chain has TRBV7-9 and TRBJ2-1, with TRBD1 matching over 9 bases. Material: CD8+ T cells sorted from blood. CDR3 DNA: TGTGCCAGCAGCCCACCACAGGGGGCGGGGAATGAGCAGTTCTTC. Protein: CASSPPQGAGNEQFF.